This passage covers 27 T cell receptor beta chains from one sample sequenced in a study of T cell clones after liver transplantation (dated by TCRdb to between 2019 and 2020). Receptor amplification or capture employed the immunoSEQ multiplex PCR assay. In TCRdb, the immuneACCESS table is reduced to in-frame sequences with V and J assigned. These tables do not hold every clone; where another copy was compared, an unresolved V gene accounts for under half, and the others remain unexplained. A total of fewer than 65,000 clones appear in this sample, 60% to 75% of them only once. The top ten constitute approximately 10% of the sample. The source was CD4+ T cells from blood, collected at the 22-month timepoint. The receptors come from a human patient who received a liver transplant. After a transplant, some of the T cells may come from the graft donor.

This clone was seen only a few times. The chain combines TRBV27 with TRBJ1-5; D unclear. V lost 5 bases, J lost 0 bases, and 17 bases lay in between. The CDR3 is 17 residues long. The V gene's germline CDR1 is MNHEY and CDR2 SMNVEV (reference sequence). This CDR3 is CASSPSSGRVSNQPQHF. In DNA, the CDR3 is TGTGCCAGCAGTCCCTCTTCGGGAAGGGTTAGCAATCAGCCCCAGCATTTT.

The chain links TRBV25-1 to TRBJ1-4; D unresolved. The CDR3 sequence is 13 residues long. Germline CDR1 and CDR2: MGHDK and SYGVNS. V dropped 6 bases and J dropped 2 bases, with 7 bases sitting between them. The CDR3, as DNA: TGTGCCAGCAGGGGAATCACTAATGAAAAACTGTTTTTT. Translated: CASRGITNEKLFF.

The J gene is TRBJ2-7, the V gene TRBV11-3, with 7 nucleotides matching TRBD2. The CDR3 covers 14 residues. V trimming: 5 bases; J trimming: 7 bases; junction bases outside the gene matches: 11. Germline V lookup: CDR1 SGHNT, CDR2 YENEEA. In DNA, the CDR3 is TGTGCCAGCAGCCCCCGCACGGGGGGAGGTGAGCAGTACTTC. It codes for CASSPRTGGGEQYF. Drawing the rest from reference TRBV11-3 and TRBJ2-7, the complete variable domain is EAGVVQSPRYKIIEKKQPVAFWCNPISGHNTLYWYLQNLGQGPELLIRYENEEAVDDSQLPKDRFSAERLKGVDSTLKIQPAELGDSAVYLCASSPRTGGGEQYFGPGTRLTVT.

This clone was found a few times. CDR3 in amino acids: CASSTWTGDPGNSPLHF. CDR3 DNA sequence: TGTGCCAGCAGCACCTGGACAGGGGACCCCGGAAATTCACCCCTCCACTTT. The gene calls are TRBV11-2 and TRBJ1-6; 9 bases are shared with TRBD1. CDR3 length: 17 amino acids. Germline values: CDR1 SGHAT, CDR2 FQNNGV. The V segment lost 5 bases and the J segment 7 bases; nucleotides outside the gene matches: 12.

The chain is built from TRBV6-6 and TRBJ2-1; no clear D. The CDR3 loop spans 11 amino acids. Deletions cut 3 bases from V and 7 bases from J, with 4 bases between. Germline-derived CDR1 and CDR2 are MNHNY and SVGAGI (reference sequence). CDR3 in amino acids: CASSYWNEQFF. CDR3 coding DNA: TGTGCCAGCAGTTATTGGAATGAGCAGTTCTTC.

The chain has TRBV19 and TRBJ2-2; TRBD1 aligns across 8 bases. Trimming cost V 5 bases and J 7 bases; bases outside gene matches: 6. The CDR3 runs 14 residues. The germline gives CDR1 LNHDA, CDR2 SQIVND (reference sequence). This CDR3 reads CASSLTGGGGELFF. The CDR3 DNA follows: TGTGCCAGTAGTCTCACAGGGGGTGGCGGGGAGCTGTTTTTT.

This clone was counted only a few times. V gene TRBV4-2 combines with J gene TRBJ1-2, with D perhaps TRBD1 (6 bases). Germline CDR1 is LGHNA and CDR2 is YNFKEQ. This CDR3 contains 15 residues. Trimming cost V 0 bases and J 2 bases, with 10 bases left between them. CDR3 bases: TGTGCCAGCAGCCAAGAAGGCGGGGGCAACTATGGCTACACCTTC. This encodes CASSQEGGGNYGYTF.

The chain combines TRBV7-7 with TRBJ2-3, with 13 bases lining up with TRBD2. This CDR3 is 17 amino acids long. The V segment lost 3 bases and the J segment 8 bases; nucleotides outside the gene matches: 11. The germline V gene has CDR1 SSHAT and CDR2 FNYEAQ (reference sequence). CDR3 loop: CASSLGLAGSGGATQYF. DNA of the CDR3: TGTGCCAGCAGCTTGGGACTAGCGGGGTCTGGCGGGGCTACGCAGTATTTT.

This sequence joins TRBV2 and TRBJ1-4; tentatively, D is TRBD1 (5 bases). The CDR3 runs 14 residues. Trimming pared 0 bases from V and 8 bases from J, leaving 10 bases between. Germline-derived CDR1 and CDR2 are SNHLY and FYNNEI. CDR3 DNA sequence: TGTGCCAGCAGTGAAGCGGGAGACAGAGAAAAACTGTTTTTT. As protein: CASSEAGDREKLFF.

By proportion, this clone is medium-sized. The chain combines TRBV7-6 with TRBJ1-2, with D possibly matching TRBD1 (6 bases). V lost 5 bases, J lost 8 bases, and 24 bases lay in between. Germline CDR1 SGHVS, CDR2 FNYEAQ. CDR3 length: 16 amino acids. In DNA, the CDR3 is TGTGCCAGCAGCAAGAACTTGGGGAAGGGGGGAAGGGGCTACACCTTC. It yields the protein CASSKNLGKGGRGYTF.

This clone came up a few times. The chain uses TRBV20-1 and TRBJ2-5; D remains ambiguous. Germline V CDR1 and CDR2: DFQATT, SNEGSKA (reference sequence). The CDR3 has 11 amino acids. Here the CDR3 DNA reads TGCAGCAGACTCGTTAAAGAGACCCAGTACTTC. It translates to CSRLVKETQYF.

This clone was picked up a small number of times. The chain joins TRBV7-9 to TRBJ2-3, with 14 bases identical to TRBD2. V shed 4 bases and J 3 bases; nucleotides not matched to a gene: 6. Germline V gives CDR1 SEHNR, CDR2 FQNEAQ (reference sequence). This CDR3 has 17 residues. The DNA for the CDR3 is TGTGCCAGCAGCTCGGGACTAGCGGGGGATGGGACAGATACGCAGTATTTT. Residues: CASSSGLAGDGTDTQYF.

There are a few counts of this clone. The rearrangement uses TRBV4-1 and TRBJ2-3; no reliable D call. The CDR3 extends over 15 amino acids. V lost 0 bases to trimming and J lost 0 bases, with 7 bases between them. From germline, CDR1 is MGHRA and CDR2 YSYEKL. This CDR3 reads CASSQDGQSTDTQYF. The CDR3 coding sequence is TGCGCCAGCAGCCAAGATGGGCAGAGCACAGATACGCAGTATTTT.

This clone was counted only a few times. The chain employs TRBV7-8 and TRBJ2-3, with 11 bases matching TRBD2. The CDR3 covers 15 residues. V shed 3 bases, J shed 2 bases, and the junction held 1 base outside the gene matches. Germline CDR1 SGHVS, CDR2 FQNEAQ. This CDR3 reads CASSLTSGNTDTQYF. The CDR3 bases are TGTGCCAGCAGCTTGACTAGCGGGAACACAGATACGCAGTATTTT.

This sequence joins TRBV27 and TRBJ1-2, with TRBD1 as a possible D gene (5 bases). V lost 6 bases, J lost 4 bases, and 15 bases lay in between. The V gene's germline CDR1 is MNHEY and CDR2 SMNVEV (reference sequence). The CDR3 is made up of 14 amino acids. CDR3 nucleotide sequence: TGTGCCAGCAGGCTTTCGGGGGGGTCCTATGGCTACACCTTC. Encoded protein: CASRLSGGSYGYTF.

The chain carries TRBV5-1 and TRBJ2-7; 8 bases are shared with TRBD1. Germline CDR1 reads SGHRS; CDR2 reads YFSETQ. J lost 6 bases, V lost 0 bases, and 11 bases had no gene match. CDR3 length: 16 amino acids. Written as DNA, the CDR3 is TGCGCCAGCAGCTTGGGGACAGGGCCCTCTGCTCGCGAGCAGTACTTC. This translates into CASSLGTGPSAREQYF.

This CDR3 is CASSFQGRSNYGYTF. CDR3 nucleotides: TGTGCCAGCAGCTTTCAGGGGAGGTCTAACTATGGCTACACCTTC. V gene TRBV5-6 combines with J gene TRBJ1-2; perhaps TRBD1 as D (6 bases). In germline, CDR1 is SGHDT, CDR2 YYEEEE. Between the trimmed V and J ends, which lost 2 bases and 0 bases, there was a span of 11 bases. This CDR3 has 15 amino acids.

This clone is labeled as medium-sized (0.01 to 0.1%). The CDR3, as DNA: TGTGCCAGCACAAATACTAACTATGGCTACACCTTC. Protein product: CASTNTNYGYTF. V and J are TRBV5-5 and TRBJ1-2; D remains unclear. Looked up from germline, CDR1 is SGHKS and CDR2 is YYEKEE (reference sequence). The CDR3 runs to 12 residues. V lost 6 bases and J lost 0, with 6 bases in between.

The chain couples TRBV13 to TRBJ1-5; D might be TRBD1 (6 bases). Per germline, CDR1 PRHDT and CDR2 FYEKMQ (reference sequence). This CDR3 has 15 amino acids. Trimming took off 5 bases at V and 5 bases at J, with 16 bases between the two ends. In DNA, the CDR3 is TGTGCCAGCAGCCGGGCCCAACAGGGAGATCAGCCCCAGCATTTT. This translates into CASSRAQQGDQPQHF.

As concerns this clone: Relative to the germline gene, one junction end is altered; a read error may explain this. CDR3 region: CASRIREYNSPLHF. The CDR3 coding sequence is TGTGCCAGCCGTATCCGGGAGTATAACTCACCCCTCCACTTT. This chain links TRBV5-5 with TRBJ1-6; D unresolved. There are 14 residues in the CDR3. Germline CDR1 reads SGHKS; CDR2 reads YYEKEE (reference sequence).

The chain is built from TRBV4-1 and TRBJ2-3; 7 bases match TRBD2. V lost 5 bases, J lost 2 bases, and 7 bases stayed unmatched. From germline, CDR1 is MGHRA and CDR2 YSYEKL. The CDR3 extends over 15 amino acids. The CDR3 bases are TGCGCCAGCAGCGTAGGTCGGGGGGTCACAGATACGCAGTATTTT. Residues: CASSVGRGVTDTQYF.

This clone was counted only a few times. The rearrangement uses TRBV5-5 and TRBJ1-6; D unresolved. The CDR3 length is 15 residues. V was cut by 2 bases and J by 6 bases, with 12 bases left in between. Germline loops: CDR1 SGHKS, CDR2 YYEKEE (reference sequence). CDR3 nucleotide sequence: TGTGCCAGCAGCTTAGGGCGGAACCCTAATTCACCCCTCCACTTT. Translated, it gives CASSLGRNPNSPLHF. Full variable domain (outside the CDR3, taken from reference TRBV5-5 and TRBJ1-6): DAGVTQSPTHLIKTRGQQVTLRCSPISGHKSVSWYQQVLGQGPQFIFQYYEKEERGRGNFPDRFSARQFPNYSSELNVNALLLGDSALYLCASSLGRNPNSPLHFGNGTRLTVT.

The V and J genes are TRBV7-9 and TRBJ1-1; D gene ambiguous. CDR1 and CDR2 (germline): SEHNR, FQNEAQ (reference sequence). Trimming shortened V by 1 base and J by 1 base, and 7 bases separated the two germline ends. The CDR3 runs 14 residues. The CDR3 DNA reads TGTGCCAGCAGCTTAGTAGGCAAGAACACTGAAGCTTTCTTT. Translating it yields CASSLVGKNTEAFF.

By sample share, this clone is medium-sized. The chain employs TRBV6-1 and TRBJ1-4, with D uncertain. This CDR3 is built from 11 residues. Trimming shortened V by 6 bases and J by 5 bases, and 4 bases separated the two germline ends. Germline loops: CDR1 MNHNS, CDR2 SASEGT. CDR3 in amino acids: CASRENEKLFF. Written as DNA, the CDR3 is TGTGCCAGCAGGGAAAATGAAAAACTGTTTTTT.

The rearrangement uses TRBV7-2 and TRBJ2-1; 7 bases match TRBD1. CDR1 SGHTA and CDR2 FQGNSA come from the germline V gene. V was pared by 5 bases and J by 2 bases, with 6 bases of the junction left unmatched. CDR3 length: 15 amino acids. Written as DNA, the CDR3 is TGTGCCAGCAGCATGACAGGGATGACCTACAATGAGCAGTTCTTC. Translating it yields CASSMTGMTYNEQFF.

This clone has just a few counts. The chain is built from TRBV10-1 and TRBJ2-2; possibly TRBD1 or TRBD2 for D (5 bases each). V was clipped by 3 bases and J by 1 base, with 12 bases between them. CDR1 is WNHNN, CDR2 SYGVQD, per germline (reference sequence). The CDR3 consists of 16 residues. CDR3 sequence (DNA): TGCGCCAGCAGTGATAAGGCAGGGAGGAACACCGGGGAGCTGTTTTTT. As protein: CASSDKAGRNTGELFF.

The genes are TRBV6-1 and TRBJ1-3; perhaps TRBD1 as D (5 bases). This CDR3 comprises 15 residues. Germline CDR1 and CDR2: MNHNS and SASEGT. The V end lost 0 bases, the J end lost 0 bases, and 6 bases lay between the germline ends. CDR3 in amino acids: CASSEAQGSGNTIYF. The CDR3 nucleotides read TGTGCCAGCAGTGAAGCGCAGGGCTCTGGAAACACCATATATTTT.